Each of the 32 T cell receptor beta chains below was sequenced from the same sample in a study of CD8 T cells in ankylosing spondylitis. TCRdb re-derived calls from the 5' RACE reads in MiXCR, one entry per CDR3 protein. The sample lists 250,000 to 300,000 distinct CDR3 sequences, about 20% seen once, with around a third in the top ten. Input material: blood, either unsorted or a sorted T cell fraction (not recorded which). These receptors were obtained from a male donor with ankylosing spondylitis or in good health (not recorded which).

The CDR3 DNA reads TGTGCCAGCGGCCCCGCAGAGCTCGAAACCAACCCGCAAGAGACCCAGTACTTC. It is translated as CASGPAELETNPQETQYF. V usage is TRBV5-5 and J usage is TRBJ2-5, with no clear D. CDR1 is SGHKS, CDR2 YYEKEE, per germline (reference sequence). The CDR3 is made up of 18 amino acids. Trimming removed 7 bases at V and 2 bases at J, with 27 bases between.

The sample holds many counts of this clonotype. The gene calls are TRBV9 and TRBJ2-5; the match to TRBD1 covers 9 bases. This CDR3 is 14 amino acids long. After removal of 5 bases from V and 5 bases from J, the junction contained 7 bases not matched to a gene. Germline V CDR1 and CDR2: SGDLS, YYNGEE. For the CDR3, the DNA is TGTGCCAGCAGGAGAACAGGGGGCGACGAGACCCAGTACTTC. Translating it yields CASRRTGGDETQYF.

V gene TRBV3-1 combines with J gene TRBJ2-2; TRBD1 is a possible D gene (6 bases). The CDR3 is made up of 16 amino acids. The germline gives CDR1 LGHDT, CDR2 YNNKEL (reference sequence). The V end lost 5 bases, the J end lost 4 bases, and 17 bases lay between the germline ends. This CDR3 is CASSVTGNLVTGELFF. The CDR3, as DNA: TGTGCCAGCAGCGTTACAGGGAATTTAGTCACCGGGGAGCTGTTTTTT.

This clonotype was seen more than once but under ten times. The chain uses TRBV29-1 and TRBJ2-1, with TRBD2 matching over 8 bases. The germline CDR1 and CDR2 sequences are SQVTM and ANQGSEA. Germline trimming cut 3 bases from V and 4 bases from J; bases unmatched to any gene: 11. This CDR3 is built from 16 residues. Here the CDR3 reads CSVESPETSVYNEQFF. CDR3 coding DNA: TGCAGCGTTGAGAGTCCGGAGACTAGCGTGTACAATGAGCAGTTCTTC.

A word on this clonotype: A much larger clone is a single base away; this may be a read error. This CDR3 fails to terminate in the conserved phenylalanine or tryptophan, so it likely reflects a read error. This chain connects TRBV28 to TRBJ2-7, with D possibly being TRBD2 (5 bases). V was pared by 1 base and J by 0 bases, with 10 bases between. The CDR3 contains 15 residues. The germline V gene has CDR1 MDHEN and CDR2 SYDVKM. CDR3 loop: CASSLSPGGSYEQYY. The CDR3 nucleotides are TGTGCCAGCAGTTTATCCCCAGGAGGCTCCTACGAGCAGTACTAC.

The V call is TRBV20-1, the J call TRBJ2-1, with 8 bases fitting TRBD2. Trimming at V came to 1 base and at J to 7 bases, leaving 6 bases not matched to a gene. In germline, CDR1 is DFQATT, CDR2 SNEGSKA (reference sequence). The CDR3 extends over 14 amino acids. The CDR3 spells CSARGGGRGNEQFF. The CDR3 DNA reads as TGCAGTGCTAGAGGCGGGGGGCGTGGGAATGAGCAGTTCTTC.

The genes are TRBV29-1 and TRBJ2-3; 9 positions match TRBD2. The germline CDR1 and CDR2 sequences are SQVTM and ANQGSEA. Losses at the gene ends were 2 bases for V and 1 base for J; bases not matched to a gene: 7. The CDR3 runs 16 residues. Here the CDR3 reads CSVEHPGLARTDTQYF. Written as DNA, the CDR3 is TGCAGCGTTGAACATCCGGGACTAGCCCGCACAGATACGCAGTATTTT.

V is TRBV15 and J is TRBJ2-1; 7 bases align to TRBD1. The CDR3 is 15 amino acids. Germline V lookup: CDR1 LNHNV, CDR2 YYDKDF (reference sequence). Germline trimming cut 1 base from V and 6 bases from J; bases unmatched to any gene: 6. The CDR3: CATSRGTGAGNEQFF. The CDR3 DNA sequence: TGTGCCACCAGCAGAGGGACAGGCGCGGGCAATGAGCAGTTCTTC. Together with reference TRBV15 and TRBJ2-1, the CDR3 gives the full variable domain: DAMVIQNPRYQVTQFGKPVTLSCSQTLNHNVMYWYQQKSSQAPKLLFHYYDKDFNNEADTPDNFQSRRPNTSFCFLDIRSPGLGDTAMYLCATSRGTGAGNEQFFGPGTRLTVL.

This clonotype was detected a few times. The chain uses TRBV12-3 or TRBV12-4 and TRBJ2-2; 11 nucleotides line up with TRBD1. CDR3 size: 15 residues. V shed 5 bases and J 7 bases; nucleotides not matched to a gene: 6. In DNA form, the CDR3 reads TGTGCCAGCAGTCCCTGGACAGGGGGCGGCGGGGAGCTGTTTTTT. This codes for CASSPWTGGGGELFF.

There are many counts of this clonotype. This chain connects TRBV29-1 to TRBJ2-2; possibly TRBD2 for D (5 bases). V lost 1 base to trimming and J lost 6 bases, with 15 bases between them. Germline V gene data show CDR1 as SQVTM and CDR2 as ANQGSEA. The CDR3 totals 15 residues. This CDR3 is CSVEAPEGLAGELFF. For the CDR3, the DNA is TGCAGCGTTGAAGCACCAGAGGGATTGGCCGGGGAGCTGTTTTTT.

This clonotype was seen a few times. This chain links TRBV9 with TRBJ2-7; 7 bases are a match to TRBD1. V lost 4 bases and J lost 3; bases outside the gene matches: 10. Germline assignment: CDR1 SGDLS and CDR2 YYNGEE. The CDR3 consists of 15 residues. CDR3 residues: CASSPPTGEHYEQYF. The CDR3 DNA is TGTGCCAGCAGCCCACCAACAGGGGAGCACTACGAGCAGTACTTC.

V gene TRBV5-6 combines with J gene TRBJ1-5; tentative D call: TRBD1 (6 bases). The CDR3 runs 15 residues. Trimming stripped 6 bases from V and 6 bases from J, with 19 bases between. Germline V CDR1 and CDR2: SGHDT, YYEEEE. CDR3 sequence (DNA): TGTGCCAGCACCAACGGGGGGGCAGGGACTCAGCCCCAGCATTTT. Translated, it gives CASTNGGAGTQPQHF.

This chain connects TRBV9 to TRBJ2-7, with 13 nucleotides matching TRBD2. V lost 3 bases, J lost 6 bases, and 3 bases stayed unmatched. Germline V gene lookup returns CDR1 SGDLS and CDR2 YYNGEE. The CDR3 is made up of 14 amino acids. CDR3 sequence (DNA): TGTGCCAGCAGCGACGGACTAGCGGGAGTCGAGCAGTACTTC. Its protein product is CASSDGLAGVEQYF.

This clonotype was detected a few times. The CDR3 nucleotides are TGCGCCAGCAGCCAAGATGCCCTAGCGGGAGATGGCATTCAGTACTTC. Amino acids: CASSQDALAGDGIQYF. The V gene is TRBV4-3, the J gene TRBJ2-4, with TRBD2 matching over 10 bases. Germline V CDR1 and CDR2: LGHNA, YSLEER. The J segment lost 9 bases and the V segment lost 0 bases, leaving 8 bases of the junction unmatched. This CDR3 is 16 amino acids long.

This clonotype was seen once. V gene TRBV6-6 combines with J gene TRBJ2-2, with D unclear. This CDR3 comprises 12 residues. Germline CDR1 MNHNY, CDR2 SVGAGI (reference sequence). V was cut by 2 bases and J by 7 bases, with 5 bases left in between. The CDR3 sequence is CASSYEDGELFF. For the CDR3, the DNA is TGTGCCAGCAGTTACGAGGACGGGGAGCTGTTTTTT.

The chain combines TRBV28 with TRBJ2-7, with unresolved D. The V end lost 8 bases, the J end lost 3 bases, and 14 bases lay between the germline ends. CDR1 MDHEN and CDR2 SYDVKM come from the germline V gene. The CDR3 contains 13 residues. This CDR3 is CASGLGSGYEQYF. CDR3 DNA sequence: TGTGCCAGCGGTCTAGGATCCGGCTACGAGCAGTACTTC.

The chain combines TRBV9 with TRBJ2-7; weak D call: TRBD1 (6 bases). This CDR3 is 15 amino acids long. The germline gives CDR1 SGDLS, CDR2 YYNGEE. Trimming removed 0 bases at V and 3 bases at J, with 13 bases between. In nucleotides, the CDR3 is TGTGCCAGCAGCGTAGAGGGGGACGCCCGCTACGAGCAGTACTTC. Amino acid sequence: CASSVEGDARYEQYF.

The sample holds a few counts of this clonotype. Written as DNA, the CDR3 is TGCGCCAGCAGCCAATCCTCTGGGGGACTAGGGTCCTGGCCCCAGTACTTC. Protein sequence: CASSQSSGGLGSWPQYF. The chain recombines TRBV4-1 with TRBJ2-5; TRBD2 aligns across 8 bases. After removal of 2 bases from V and 9 bases from J, the junction contained 17 bases not matched to a gene. Germline-derived CDR1 and CDR2 are MGHRA and YSYEKL. The CDR3 is 17 residues long.

This clonotype was recorded a few times. J is TRBJ2-2 and V is TRBV11-2, with D possibly TRBD2 on 6 matching bases. This CDR3 comprises 16 residues. V lost 7 bases and J 6 bases, leaving 21 bases between the germline ends. Per the germline V gene, CDR1 is SGHAT and CDR2 is FQNNGV. The CDR3 sequence: CASTKQEREFSGELFF. DNA of the CDR3: TGTGCCAGCACCAAACAGGAACGGGAGTTCTCCGGGGAGCTGTTTTTT.

This clonotype was detected many times. J is TRBJ2-4 and V is TRBV20-1, with TRBD2 as a possible D gene (5 bases). V lost 1 base to trimming and J lost 6 bases, with 10 bases between them. There are 13 residues in the CDR3. Germline CDR1 is DFQATT and CDR2 is SNEGSKA (reference sequence). The CDR3 loop is CSARVEDLNIQYF. CDR3 DNA: TGCAGTGCTAGAGTTGAGGACTTAAACATTCAGTACTTC.

CDR3 amino acids: CASRDPGQETQYF. In DNA form, the CDR3 reads TGTGCCAGCAGAGACCCGGGGCAAGAGACCCAGTACTTC. The V gene is TRBV12-3 or TRBV12-4, the J gene TRBJ2-5, with TRBD2 as a possible D gene (5 bases). The CDR3 runs 13 residues. The V and J ends lost 6 bases and 2 bases respectively, with 10 bases between them.

This clonotype appeared a few times. The rearrangement uses TRBV25-1 and TRBJ1-2; 7 bases agree with TRBD1. The CDR3 spans 12 residues. Germline V gene sequence: CDR1 MGHDK, CDR2 SYGVNS. V shed 5 bases and J 7 bases; nucleotides not matched to a gene: 4. The DNA of the CDR3 is TGTGCCAGCAGTACCGGGACAGCTGGCTACACCTTC. Amino acid sequence: CASSTGTAGYTF.

The chain couples TRBV29-1 to TRBJ2-3; no clear D. The V end lost 8 bases, the J end lost 10 bases, and 16 bases lay between the germline ends. The CDR3 is made up of 11 amino acids. From germline, CDR1 is SQVTM and CDR2 ANQGSEA. For the CDR3, the DNA is TGCAGCCTCCCCAAACAGTTGGCGCAGTATTTT. The encoded protein is CSLPKQLAQYF.

The chain uses TRBV9 and TRBJ2-7, with TRBD2 as a possible D gene (5 bases). The CDR3 is 14 amino acids. Looked up from germline, CDR1 is SGDLS and CDR2 is YYNGEE. With 0 bases removed from V and 2 bases from J, the gap between germline ends came to 9 bases. In DNA form, the CDR3 reads TGTGCCAGCAGCGTAGCGGGGTCTCCCTACGAGCAGTACTTC. This encodes CASSVAGSPYEQYF.

This clonotype was detected only a few times. This chain uses TRBV29-1 with TRBJ2-1; D possibly matches TRBD1 or TRBD2 (5 bases each). The CDR3 spans 13 residues. In germline, CDR1 is SQVTM, CDR2 ANQGSEA. Trimming left V 4 bases short and J 9 bases short, with 16 bases between. CDR3 loop: CSVGWIRESEQFF. CDR3 bases: TGCAGCGTTGGATGGATCAGGGAGAGTGAGCAGTTCTTC.

The chain carries TRBV3-1 and TRBJ2-7; tentatively, D is TRBD1 or TRBD2 (5 bases each). The germline gives CDR1 LGHDT, CDR2 YNNKEL (reference sequence). The CDR3 has 15 amino acids. The V end lost 4 bases, the J end lost 1 base, and 14 bases lay between the germline ends. The CDR3 here is CASSLRDGPSYEQYF. DNA of the CDR3: TGTGCCAGCAGCCTTCGGGACGGTCCGTCCTACGAGCAGTACTTC.

With respect to this clonotype: The junction and the germline gene differ at one end; a read error may be behind it. CDR3 bases: TGCGCCAGCAGTCAAGAGGGACTAGCGTTCCACGAGCAGTACTTC. It codes for CASSQEGLAFHEQYF. The V call is TRBV4-1, the J call TRBJ2-7; 10 bases line up with TRBD2. Per germline, CDR1 MGHRA and CDR2 YSYEKL. The CDR3 is 15 residues long.

The J gene is TRBJ1-2, the V gene TRBV5-4; perhaps TRBD1 as D (6 bases). Trimming removed 0 bases at V and 2 bases at J, with 14 bases between. The germline CDR1 and CDR2 sequences are SGHNT and YYREEE (reference sequence). This CDR3 comprises 16 residues. The CDR3 region is CASSLDIQGYNYGYTF. DNA for the CDR3: TGTGCCAGCAGCTTGGATATACAGGGATACAACTATGGCTACACCTTC.

This clonotype showed up just once. The rearrangement links TRBV7-8 to TRBJ2-5; 8 nucleotides line up with TRBD1. This CDR3 spans 16 amino acids. Germline V gene sequence: CDR1 SGHVS, CDR2 FQNEAQ. V shed 5 bases, J shed 1 base, and the junction held 9 bases outside the gene matches. As DNA, the CDR3 is TGTGCCAGCAGCGTGGAGACAGGGGTCGGCCAAGAGACCCAGTACTTC. It encodes CASSVETGVGQETQYF.

The genes are TRBV3-1 and TRBJ2-5; 9 bases line up with TRBD1. The CDR3 extends over 15 amino acids. Germline CDR1 LGHDT, CDR2 YNNKEL (reference sequence). V dropped 4 bases and J dropped 5; count of bases not matched to a gene: 8. In DNA, the CDR3 is TGTGCCAGCAGCCCCAGGACAGGGGATGTGGAGACCCAGTACTTC. Protein: CASSPRTGDVETQYF.

This chain uses TRBV4-1 with TRBJ1-4; D call uncertain. The CDR3 consists of 16 residues. The germline gives CDR1 MGHRA, CDR2 YSYEKL. V lost 4 bases to trimming and J lost 0 bases, with 12 bases between them. Here the CDR3 DNA reads TGCGCCAGCAGCCCAGGTGAGGGAGCAACTAATGAAAAACTGTTTTTT. Translated: CASSPGEGATNEKLFF.

This clonotype turned up a few times. The chain links TRBV11-1 to TRBJ2-2, with D unclear. Trimming pared 6 bases from V and 8 bases from J, leaving 16 bases between. CDR1 is SGHAT, CDR2 FQDESV, per germline (reference sequence). CDR3 length: 14 amino acids. CDR3: CASSPRLPRGELFF. The CDR3 DNA follows: TGTGCCAGCAGTCCCAGACTCCCTCGAGGGGAGCTGTTTTTT. Supplemented by reference TRBV11-1 and TRBJ2-2, the full variable domain reads EAEVAQSPRYKITEKSQAVAFWCDPISGHATLYWYRQILGQGPELLVQFQDESVVDDSQLPKDRFSAERLKGVDSTLKIQPAELGDSAMYLCASSPRLPRGELFFGEGSRLTVL.